The clone carrying this T cell receptor (beta chain) was detected many times. The sample comes from a study of T-cell reconstitution after alpha-beta-depleted transplantation in children. Unique molecular identifiers were built into the TCRbeta library. Each CDR3 protein gets one entry after TCRdb re-called the PCR reads with MiXCR. This table holds around 380,000 distinct CDR3 sequences, 11% found once. CDR3 length: 18 amino acids. The germline CDR1 and CDR2 sequences are LGHNA and YNFKEQ. The germline V and J ends were trimmed by 0 bases and 3 bases, with 18 bases remaining between them. Sequencing used PBMCs from the stem cell graft donor, obtained from the stem cell graft. The receptor's source is a human donor who donated a stem cell graft to a child with acute myeloid leukemia. The chain has TRBV4-2 and TRBJ1-5; no clear D. CDR3: CASSQEGWHLGPNQPQHF. The CDR3 nucleotides are TGTGCCAGCAGCCAAGAGGGTTGGCATTTAGGGCCCAATCAGCCCCAGCATTTT.